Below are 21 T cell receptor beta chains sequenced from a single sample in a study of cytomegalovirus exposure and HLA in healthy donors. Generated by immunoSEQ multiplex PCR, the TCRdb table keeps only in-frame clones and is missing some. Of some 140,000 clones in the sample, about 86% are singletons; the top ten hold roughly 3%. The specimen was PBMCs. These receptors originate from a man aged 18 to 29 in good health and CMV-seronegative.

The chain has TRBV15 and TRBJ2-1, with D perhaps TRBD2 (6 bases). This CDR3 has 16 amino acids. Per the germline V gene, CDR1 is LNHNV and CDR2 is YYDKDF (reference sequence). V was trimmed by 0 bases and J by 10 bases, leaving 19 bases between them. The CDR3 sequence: CATSREGGPPWDEQFF. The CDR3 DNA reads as TGTGCCACCAGCAGAGAGGGGGGACCGCCATGGGACGAGCAGTTCTTC. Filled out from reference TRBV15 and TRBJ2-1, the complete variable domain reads DAMVIQNPRYQVTQFGKPVTLSCSQTLNHNVMYWYQQKSSQAPKLLFHYYDKDFNNEADTPDNFQSRRPNTSFCFLDIRSPGLGDTAMYLCATSREGGPPWDEQFFGPGTRLTVL.

The CDR3, as DNA: TGTGCCAGCAGTTTATTCCCAGGGGGCGTCCTGACTTTC. Translating it yields CASSLFPGGVLTF. The chain recombines TRBV27 with TRBJ2-6, with TRBD1 identical over 7 bases. This CDR3 comprises 13 residues. V shed 1 base, J shed 12 bases, and the junction held 3 bases outside the gene matches. Germline V gene sequence: CDR1 MNHEY, CDR2 SMNVEV (reference sequence).

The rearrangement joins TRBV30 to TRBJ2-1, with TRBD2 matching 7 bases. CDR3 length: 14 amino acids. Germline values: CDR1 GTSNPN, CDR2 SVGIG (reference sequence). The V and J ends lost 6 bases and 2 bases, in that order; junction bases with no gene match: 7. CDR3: CACRSGRPYNEQFF. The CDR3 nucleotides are TGTGCCTGCCGTAGCGGGCGACCCTACAATGAGCAGTTCTTC.

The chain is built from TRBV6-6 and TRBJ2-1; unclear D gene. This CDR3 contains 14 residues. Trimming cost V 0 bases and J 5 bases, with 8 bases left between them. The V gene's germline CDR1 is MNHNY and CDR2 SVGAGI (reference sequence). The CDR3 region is CASSYSAVNNEQFF. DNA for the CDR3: TGTGCCAGCAGTTACTCGGCTGTAAACAATGAGCAGTTCTTC.

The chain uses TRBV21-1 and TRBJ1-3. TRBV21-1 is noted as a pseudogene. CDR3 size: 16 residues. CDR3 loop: CASCCRGRGAGNTIYF. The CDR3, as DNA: TGTGCCAGCTGCTGTCGAGGGAGGGGCGCCGGAAACACCATATATTTT.

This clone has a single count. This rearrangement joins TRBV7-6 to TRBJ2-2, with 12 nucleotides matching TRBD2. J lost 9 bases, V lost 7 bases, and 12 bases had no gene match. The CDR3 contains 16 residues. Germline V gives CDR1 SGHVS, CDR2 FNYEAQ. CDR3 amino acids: CASTLEASGRGRELFF. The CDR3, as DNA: TGTGCCAGCACCCTCGAGGCTAGCGGGAGGGGGCGGGAGCTGTTTTTT.

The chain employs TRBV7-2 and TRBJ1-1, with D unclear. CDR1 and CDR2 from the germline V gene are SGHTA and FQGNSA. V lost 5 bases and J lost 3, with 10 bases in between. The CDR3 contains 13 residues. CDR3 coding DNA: TGTGCCAGCAGCCCGAGACTATACACTGAAGCTTTCTTT. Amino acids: CASSPRLYTEAFF.

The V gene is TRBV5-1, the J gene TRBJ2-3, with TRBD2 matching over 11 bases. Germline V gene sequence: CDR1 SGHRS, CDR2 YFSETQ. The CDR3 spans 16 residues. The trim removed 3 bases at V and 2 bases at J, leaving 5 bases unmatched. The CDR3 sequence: CASSSRLAGPTDTQYF. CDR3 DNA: TGCGCCAGCAGCTCCCGACTAGCGGGACCCACAGATACGCAGTATTTT.

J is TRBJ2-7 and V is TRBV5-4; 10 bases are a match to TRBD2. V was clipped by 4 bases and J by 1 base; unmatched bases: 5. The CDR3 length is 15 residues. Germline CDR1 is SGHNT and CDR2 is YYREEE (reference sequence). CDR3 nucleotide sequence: TGTGCCAGCAGCCCTAGTAGCGGGAGGTCCTACGAGCAGTACTTC. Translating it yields CASSPSSGRSYEQYF.

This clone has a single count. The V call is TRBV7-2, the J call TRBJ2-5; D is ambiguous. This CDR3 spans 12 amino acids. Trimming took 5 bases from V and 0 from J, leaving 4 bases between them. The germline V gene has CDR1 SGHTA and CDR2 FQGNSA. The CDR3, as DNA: TGTGCCAGCAGCCCGTACCAAGAGACCCAGTACTTC. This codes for CASSPYQETQYF.

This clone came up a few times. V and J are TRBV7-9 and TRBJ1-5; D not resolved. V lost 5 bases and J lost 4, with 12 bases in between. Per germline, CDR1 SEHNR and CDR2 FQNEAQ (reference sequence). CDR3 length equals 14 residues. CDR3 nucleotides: TGTGCCAGCAGCCGCGGCCGGTTGAATCAGCCCCAGCATTTT. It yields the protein CASSRGRLNQPQHF.

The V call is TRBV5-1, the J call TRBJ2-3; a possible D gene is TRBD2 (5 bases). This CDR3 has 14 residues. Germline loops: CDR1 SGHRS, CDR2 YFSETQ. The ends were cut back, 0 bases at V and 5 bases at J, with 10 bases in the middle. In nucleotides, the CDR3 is TGCGCCAGCAGCTTGGCTCTCGGGAAAGATACGCAGTATTTT. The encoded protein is CASSLALGKDTQYF.

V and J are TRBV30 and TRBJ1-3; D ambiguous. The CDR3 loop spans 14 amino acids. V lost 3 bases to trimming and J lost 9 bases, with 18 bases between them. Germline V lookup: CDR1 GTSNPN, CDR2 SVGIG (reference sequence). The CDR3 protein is CAWSRGGSEVTIYF. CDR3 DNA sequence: TGTGCCTGGAGCCGCGGAGGGTCCGAGGTCACCATATATTTT.

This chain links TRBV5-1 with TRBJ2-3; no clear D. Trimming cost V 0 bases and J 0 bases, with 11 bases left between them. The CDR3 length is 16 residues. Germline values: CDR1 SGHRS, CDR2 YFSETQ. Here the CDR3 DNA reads TGCGCCAGCAGCTTGGGAGGCTCATTTAGCACAGATACGCAGTATTTT. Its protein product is CASSLGGSFSTDTQYF.

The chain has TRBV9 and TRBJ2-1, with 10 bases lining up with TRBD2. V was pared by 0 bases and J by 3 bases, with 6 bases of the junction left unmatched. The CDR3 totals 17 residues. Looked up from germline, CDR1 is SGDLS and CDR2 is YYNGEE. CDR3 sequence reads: CASSVGQREGHYNEQFF. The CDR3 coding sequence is TGTGCCAGCAGCGTAGGCCAGCGGGAGGGCCACTACAATGAGCAGTTCTTC.

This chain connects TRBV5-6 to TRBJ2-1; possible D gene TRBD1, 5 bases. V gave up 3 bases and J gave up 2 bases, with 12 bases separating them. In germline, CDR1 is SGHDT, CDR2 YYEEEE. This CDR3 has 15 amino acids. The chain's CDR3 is CASSWTILTYNEQFF. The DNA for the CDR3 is TGTGCCAGCAGCTGGACAATCCTCACCTACAATGAGCAGTTCTTC.

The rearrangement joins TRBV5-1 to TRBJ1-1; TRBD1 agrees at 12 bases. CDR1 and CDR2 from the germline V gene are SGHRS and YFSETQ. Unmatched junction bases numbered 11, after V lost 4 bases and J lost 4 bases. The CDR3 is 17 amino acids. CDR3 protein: CASSKGQGAPLGTEAFF. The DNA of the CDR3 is TGCGCCAGCAGCAAGGGACAGGGGGCTCCTCTGGGCACTGAAGCTTTCTTT.

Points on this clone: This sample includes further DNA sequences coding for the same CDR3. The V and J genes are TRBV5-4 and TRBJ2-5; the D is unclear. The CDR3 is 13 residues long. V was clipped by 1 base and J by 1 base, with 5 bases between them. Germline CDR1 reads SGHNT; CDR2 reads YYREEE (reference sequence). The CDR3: CASSLPGQETQYF. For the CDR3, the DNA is TGTGCCAGCAGCTTGCCAGGCCAAGAGACCCAGTACTTC. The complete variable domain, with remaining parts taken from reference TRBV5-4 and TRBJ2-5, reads ETGVTQSPTHLIKTRGQQVTLRCSSQSGHNTVSWYQQALGQGPQFIFQYYREEENGRGNFPPRFSGLQFPNYSSELNVNALELDDSALYLCASSLPGQETQYFGPGTRLLVL.

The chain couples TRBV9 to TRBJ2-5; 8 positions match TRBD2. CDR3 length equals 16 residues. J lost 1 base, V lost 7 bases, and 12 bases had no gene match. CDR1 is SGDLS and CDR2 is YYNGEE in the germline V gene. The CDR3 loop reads CASGPYSGATQETQYF. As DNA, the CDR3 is TGTGCCAGCGGCCCCTATAGCGGGGCGACCCAAGAGACCCAGTACTTC. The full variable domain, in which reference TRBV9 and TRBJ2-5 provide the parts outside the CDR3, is DSGVTQTPKHLITATGQRVTLRCSPRSGDLSVYWYQQSLDQGLQFLIQYYNGEERAKGNILERFSAQQFPDLHSELNLSSLELGDSALYFCASGPYSGATQETQYFGPGTRLLVL.

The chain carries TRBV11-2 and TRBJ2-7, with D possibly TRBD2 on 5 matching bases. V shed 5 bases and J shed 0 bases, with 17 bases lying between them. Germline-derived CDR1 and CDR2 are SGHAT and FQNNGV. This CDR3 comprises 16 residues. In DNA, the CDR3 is TGTGCCAGCAGCCGAATCAGCCCGGGGAGCTCCTACGAGCAGTACTTC. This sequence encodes CASSRISPGSSYEQYF.

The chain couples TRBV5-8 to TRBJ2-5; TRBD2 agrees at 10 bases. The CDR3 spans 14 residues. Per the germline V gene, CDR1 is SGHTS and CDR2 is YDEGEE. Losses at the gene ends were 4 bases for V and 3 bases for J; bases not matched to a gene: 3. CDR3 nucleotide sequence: TGTGCCAGCAGCCGACTAGCGGGTGAAGAGACCCAGTACTTC. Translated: CASSRLAGEETQYF.